These T cell receptor beta chains were read from a single sample in a study of Ad26.COV2.S vaccination and SARS-CoV-2 variants. Produced via immunoSEQ multiplex PCR; TCRdb's table is partial and in-frame only. The sample records 410,000 or so clones, approximately 92% being singletons. The input for sequencing was peripheral blood, taken in a trial of Ad26.COV2.S vaccine versus placebo. These receptors came from a person between 18 and 59 years old who received the Ad26.COV2.S COVID-19 vaccine or a placebo. Each CDR3 is given with its conserved first and last residue. The D gene is left open where the match is weak. Expanded clones get a size class; other rows say once, few or many, or leave the size out.

j_call d_call v_call clone_size cdr3_aa cdr3_nt
TRBJ2-3 TRBD2 TRBV19 . CASSIFGLAGVNTQYF TGTGCCAGTAGTATCTTCGGGCTAGCGGGAGTAAATACGCAGTATTTT
TRBJ2-7 . TRBV4-3 . CASSQDRASVYEQYF TGCGCCAGCAGCCAAGACCGGGCTTCCGTTTACGAGCAGTACTTC
TRBJ2-7 TRBD2 TRBV12-3/TRBV12-4 . CASSFRGAYEQYF TGTGCCAGCAGTTTCCGGGGGGCCTACGAGCAGTACTTC
TRBJ2-7 . TRBV18 . CASTGNGSYEQYF TGTGCCAGCACAGGGAATGGATCCTACGAGCAGTACTTC
TRBJ2-7 . TRBV11-3 . CASSLDIDYEQYF TGTGCCAGCAGCTTAGATATTGACTACGAGCAGTACTTC
TRBJ2-1 . TRBV30 . CAWRLYNEQFF TGTGCCTGGAGACTTTACAATGAGCAGTTCTTC
TRBJ2-5 TRBD1 TRBV2 . CASTRIGTGETQYF TGTGCCAGCACAAGAATCGGGACAGGGGAGACCCAGTACTTC
TRBJ2-5 . TRBV4-1 . CASSQTGQETQYF TGCGCCAGCAGCCAGACAGGTCAAGAGACCCAGTACTTC
TRBJ2-7 . TRBV7-6 . CASSLDSLYEQYF TGTGCCAGCAGCCTGGACAGCCTGTACGAGCAGTACTTC
TRBJ1-1 . TRBV7-8 . CASSASRAKREEAFF TGTGCCAGCAGCGCTTCCAGGGCCAAGCGCGAGGAAGCTTTCTTT
TRBJ2-3 TRBD1 TRBV19 . CASRIGQGDTDTQYF TGTGCCAGTAGGATCGGACAGGGAGACACAGATACGCAGTATTTT
TRBJ1-3 . TRBV7-9 . CASSSTETLNTIYF TGTGCCAGCAGCTCGACAGAAACCCTTAACACCATATATTTT
TRBJ2-3 TRBD2 TRBV10-3 . CAISISGTSGDTQYF TGTGCCATCAGCATATCCGGGACTAGCGGAGATACGCAGTATTTT
TRBJ1-2 . TRBV5-1 . CASSLTGTDSYGYTF TGCGCCAGCAGCCTAACCGGGACCGACTCTTATGGCTACACCTTC
TRBJ2-3 TRBD2 TRBV19 . CASSDGRAADTQYF TGTGCCAGTAGCGACGGGAGGGCCGCAGATACGCAGTATTTT
TRBJ2-7 TRBD2 TRBV29-1 . CSVEYPLAEHYEQYF TGCAGCGTTGAATATCCCCTAGCGGAACACTACGAGCAGTACTTC
TRBJ2-3 . TRBV18 . CASSPIENTDTQYF TGTGCCAGCTCACCAATTGAGAACACAGATACGCAGTATTTT
TRBJ2-7 TRBD2 TRBV3-1/TRBV3-2 . CASSQELAASYEQYF TGTGCCAGCAGCCAAGAACTAGCGGCATCCTACGAGCAGTACTTC
TRBJ2-1 . TRBV5-1 . CASSGGPPGGEQFF TGCGCCAGCAGCGGCGGACCTCCTGGGGGTGAGCAGTTCTTC
TRBJ1-6 . TRBV12-3/TRBV12-4 . CASSLVTSSLHF TGTGCCAGCAGTTTAGTAACTTCGTCCCTCCACTTT
TRBJ2-5 TRBD2 TRBV7-2 . CASSLVFGLAGGIQETQYF TGTGCCAGCAGCTTAGTATTCGGACTAGCGGGAGGAATCCAAGAGACCCAGTACTTC
TRBJ2-1 . TRBV5-8 . CASSDLLAGAGYNEQFF TGTGCCAGCAGCGATTTATTGGCAGGGGCCGGGTACAATGAGCAGTTCTTC
TRBJ2-5 TRBD1 TRBV7-3 . CASSKGTGGRETQYF TGTGCCAGCAGCAAAGGGACAGGGGGCAGGGAGACCCAGTACTTC
TRBJ1-1 . TRBV4-1 . CASSQVEGRRNTEAFF TGCGCCAGCAGCCAAGTGGAGGGGAGGAGGAACACTGAAGCTTTCTTT
TRBJ2-1 . TRBV5-6 . CASSGTLSSYNEQFF TGTGCCAGCAGCGGTACGCTTAGCTCCTACAATGAGCAGTTCTTC
TRBJ2-7 TRBD1 TRBV7-6 . CASSPTGQGAYEQYF TGTGCCAGCAGCCCGACGGGACAGGGAGCCTACGAGCAGTACTTC
TRBJ2-7 TRBD2 TRBV4-1 . CASSQFIAGGYEQYF TGCGCCAGCAGCCAATTTATAGCGGGAGGCTACGAGCAGTACTTC
TRBJ2-7 . TRBV20-1 once CSCNWGNEQYF TGCAGTTGTAATTGGGGGAACGAGCAGTACTTC
TRBJ2-3 . TRBV7-2 . CASSLAPEGKAQYF TGTGCCAGCAGCTTAGCACCCGAGGGAAAGGCGCAGTATTTT
TRBJ1-6 TRBD1 TRBV28 . CASSPRTGVGNSPLHF TGTGCCAGCAGTCCCAGAACAGGGGTTGGGAATTCACCCCTCCACTTT
TRBJ2-3 . TRBV7-8 few CASSLRSGQFGSGVEQYF TGTGCCAGCAGCTTAAGGAGCGGACAGTTTGGATCTGGAGTTGAGCAGTATTTT
TRBJ2-7 . TRBV2 . CASSEALGGGEQYF TGTGCCAGCAGTGAAGCGCTAGGGGGGGGCGAGCAGTACTTC
TRBJ2-7 TRBD1 TRBV23-1 . CASSQGADRGLEQYF TGCGCCAGCAGTCAGGGGGCGGACAGGGGGCTTGAGCAGTACTTC
TRBJ2-2 . TRBV14 . CASSQANTGELFF TGTGCCAGCAGCCAGGCGAACACCGGGGAGCTGTTTTTT
TRBJ2-5 . TRBV25-1 . CASSEWVEETQYF TGTGCCAGCAGTGAATGGGTCGAAGAGACCCAGTACTTC
TRBJ2-5 . TRBV29-1 . CSVVGIEETQYF TGCAGCGTTGTGGGTATAGAAGAGACCCAGTACTTC
TRBJ2-5 . TRBV30 few CAWSVRETQYF TGTGCCTGGAGTGTACGGGAGACCCAGTACTTC
TRBJ2-5 TRBD1 TRBV28 once CASSFAGTGGGETQYF TGTGCCAGCAGTTTTGCCGGGACAGGGGGCGGGGAGACCCAGTACTTC
TRBJ1-2 . TRBV24-1 . CATSDLWQAAYYGYTF TGTGCCACCAGTGATTTGTGGCAGGCCGCTTATTATGGCTACACCTTC
TRBJ1-5 TRBD1 TRBV12-5 . CASGFLQGVSNQPQHF TGTGCTAGTGGTTTCCTCCAGGGGGTTAGCAATCAGCCCCAGCATTTT
TRBJ2-1 TRBD2 TRBV28 . CASSLRRLAGAYNEQFF TGTGCCAGCAGTTTACGCCGACTAGCGGGAGCCTACAATGAGCAGTTCTTC
TRBJ2-1 . TRBV7-3 few CASSLTLGRAREQFF TGTGCCAGCAGCTTAACGCTAGGCAGGGCAAGAGAGCAGTTCTTC
TRBJ2-2 . TRBV6-2/TRBV6-3 . CASSSAPLAGELFF TGTGCCAGCAGTTCCGCCCCCTTGGCCGGGGAGCTGTTTTTT
TRBJ1-6 TRBD1 TRBV15 . CATSSRTGINSPLHF TGTGCCACCAGCAGTAGGACAGGGATTAATTCACCCCTCCACTTT
TRBJ1-5 . TRBV6-2/TRBV6-3 . CASSPQNQPQHF TGTGCCAGCAGCCCACAAAATCAGCCCCAGCATTTT
TRBJ2-3 . TRBV30 . CAWTMNWEMQYF TGTGCCTGGACCATGAATTGGGAGATGCAGTATTTT
TRBJ2-7 TRBD2 TRBV30 . CAWSVVRLAGEEESSYEQYF TGTGCCTGGAGTGTAGTTAGACTAGCGGGAGAAGAGGAGAGCTCCTACGAGCAGTACTTC
TRBJ1-6 TRBD1 TRBV4-3 . CASSQDRQGDSPLHF TGCGCCAGCAGCCAAGATCGACAGGGTGATTCACCCCTCCACTTT
TRBJ1-6 TRBD1 TRBV25-1 . CASNRDSLNSPLHF TGTGCCAGCAACCGGGACAGCCTTAATTCACCCCTCCACTTT
TRBJ1-4 . TRBV7-9 . CASSRIEEEKLFF TGTGCCAGCAGCAGAATCGAAGAGGAAAAACTGTTTTTT